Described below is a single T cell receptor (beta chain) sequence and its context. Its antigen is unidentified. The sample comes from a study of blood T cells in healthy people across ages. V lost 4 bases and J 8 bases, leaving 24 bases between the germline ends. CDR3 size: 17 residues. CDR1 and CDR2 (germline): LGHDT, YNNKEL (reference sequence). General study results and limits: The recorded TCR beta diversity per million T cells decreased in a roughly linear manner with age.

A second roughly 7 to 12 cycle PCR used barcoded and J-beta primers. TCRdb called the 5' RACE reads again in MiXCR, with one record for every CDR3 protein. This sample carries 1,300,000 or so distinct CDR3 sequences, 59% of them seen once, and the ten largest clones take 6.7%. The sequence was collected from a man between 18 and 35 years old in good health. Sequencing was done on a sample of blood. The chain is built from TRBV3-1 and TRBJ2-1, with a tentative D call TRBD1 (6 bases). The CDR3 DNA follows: TGTGCCAGCAGCCCCTCACCGAGGGCAGGGGCTAGGGATGAGCAGTTCTTC. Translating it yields CASSPSPRAGARDEQFF.